Listed below are T cell receptor beta chains from one sample, sequenced in a study of PD-L1 blockade in urothelial cancer. Using immunoSEQ multiplex PCR, the repertoire was profiled, and TCRdb retains in-frame clones only, with some absent. This table holds some 44,000 clones, 80% found once. The starting material was PBMCs, obtained around atezolizumab (anti-PD-L1) treatment. These TCRs come from a man between 60 and 70 years old with urothelial cancer. Each CDR3 is given without its conserved first and last residue.

v_call cdr3_aa
TRBV7-2 ASSLSRREVDTQY
TRBV11-2 ASSFESSGGYT
TRBV18 ASSQPGLAGGNIQY
TRBV2 ASSDRASYEQY
TRBV19 ASRFTGEDTQY
TRBV6-4 ASSDDRFNSPLH
TRBV6-5 ASSLRDYYEQY
TRBV9 ASSKLPVTEAF
TRBV5-1 ASSLVDRSYEQY
TRBV2 ASSGGQPTGELF
TRBV28 ASSFGGGLYEQY
TRBV7-9 ASSPRTSADTQY
TRBV29-1 SVEKGRNEQF
TRBV15 ATSGRGGGGADTQY
TRBV6-6 ASSYPTGVEWTEAF
TRBV19 ASTYLSRGVGELF
TRBV5-1 ASKLGQGWIKNIQY
TRBV7-9 ASSLRGQGFHEQY
TRBV18 ASSPPGTSRDQY
TRBV9 ASSVGPGGETQY
TRBV4-2 ASSQELQGPRPSYEQY
TRBV6-5 ASSLGTGYDTQY
TRBV15 ATSSRTGRVYGYT
TRBV9 ASSARTYSTDTQY
TRBV7-2 ASRRETGELF
TRBV2 ASSEGTGSEQF
TRBV5-1 ASSVGPRSEAF
TRBV9 ASSTHSGRNTGELF
TRBV18 ASSPYSQRTEAF
TRBV10-3 AISDGTVKNIQY